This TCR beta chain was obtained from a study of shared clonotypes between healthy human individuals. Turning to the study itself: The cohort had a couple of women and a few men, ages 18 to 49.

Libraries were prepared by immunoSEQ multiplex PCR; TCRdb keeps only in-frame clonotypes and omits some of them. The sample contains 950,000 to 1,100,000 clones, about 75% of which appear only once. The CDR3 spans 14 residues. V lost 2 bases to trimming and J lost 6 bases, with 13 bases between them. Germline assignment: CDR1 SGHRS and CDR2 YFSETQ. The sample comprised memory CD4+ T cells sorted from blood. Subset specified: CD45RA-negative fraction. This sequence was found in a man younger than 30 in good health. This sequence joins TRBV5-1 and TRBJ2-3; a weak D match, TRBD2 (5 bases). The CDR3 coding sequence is TGCGCCAGCAGCTTTAAGGGCGGGTCCGATACGCAGTATTTT. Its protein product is CASSFKGGSDTQYF.